This TCR beta chain was recovered during a study of OX40 agonist ivuxolimab in advanced cancers. The CDR3 is 14 residues long. Germline V gives CDR1 LGHNA, CDR2 YSLEER. V lost 4 bases, J lost 0 bases, and 8 bases lay in between. TCRdb keeps only in-frame clones here, not all; method: immunoSEQ multiplex PCR. The data contain approximately 68,000 clones, 85% to 90% of them singletons. This clonotype originated in an adult with an advanced solid tumor such as melanoma, head and neck, liver or kidney cancer. Sequenced here: CD4+ or CD8+ T cells sorted from blood, sampled in a trial of the OX40 agonist ivuxolimab. This chain uses TRBV4-3 with TRBJ2-3; tentatively, D is TRBD2 (6 bases). The CDR3, as DNA: TGCGCCAGCAGCCCCGGACTAAGCACAGATACGCAGTATTTT. This gives the protein CASSPGLSTDTQYF.